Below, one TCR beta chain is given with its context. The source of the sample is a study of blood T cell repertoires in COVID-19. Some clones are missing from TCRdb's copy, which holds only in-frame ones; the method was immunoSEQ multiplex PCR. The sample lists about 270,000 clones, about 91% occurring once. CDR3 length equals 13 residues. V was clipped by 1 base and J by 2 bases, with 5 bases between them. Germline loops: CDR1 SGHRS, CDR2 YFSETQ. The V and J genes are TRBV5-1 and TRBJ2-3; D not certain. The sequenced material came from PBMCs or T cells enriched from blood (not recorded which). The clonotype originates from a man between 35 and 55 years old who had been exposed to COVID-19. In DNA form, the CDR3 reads TGCGCCAGCAGCTTGTGGCCCACAGATACGCAGTATTTT. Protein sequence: CASSLWPTDTQYF.